The 25 T cell receptor beta chains given below trace back to one sample, sequenced in a study of blood T cell repertoires in COVID-19. Data came from immunoSEQ multiplex PCR; TCRdb stores just in-frame clones and leaves some out. The table lists 170,000 or so clones, 78% of them singletons. The sample consisted of PBMCs or T cells enriched from blood (not recorded which). These receptors all stem from a woman in her forties or fifties who had recovered from COVID-19.

This chain joins TRBV2 and TRBJ1-5, with D uncertain. The V end lost 3 bases, the J end lost 6 bases, and 12 bases lay between the germline ends. The germline gives CDR1 SNHLY, CDR2 FYNNEI. This CDR3 has 14 amino acids. CDR3 coding DNA: TGTGCCAGCAGTGACCCCGACGGGAGTCAGCCCCAGCATTTT. It encodes CASSDPDGSQPQHF.

This clone occurred a few times. V and J are TRBV3-1 (or the pseudogene TRBV3-2) and TRBJ1-6, with TRBD1 identical over 7 bases. V was clipped by 5 bases and J by 7 bases; unmatched bases: 11. This CDR3 spans 16 amino acids. Germline values: CDR1 LGHDT, CDR2 YNNKEL (reference sequence). CDR3 nucleotide sequence: TGTGCCAGCAGCACACGGGACAGTTACAGGAATTCACCCCTCCACTTT. Amino acids: CASSTRDSYRNSPLHF.

This clone is a singleton in its sample. The J gene is TRBJ1-5, the V gene TRBV7-9; possibly TRBD1 for D (5 bases). Germline lookup yields CDR1 SEHNR and CDR2 FQNEAQ (reference sequence). Trimming took 1 base from V and 0 from J, leaving 13 bases between them. The length of the CDR3 is 17 residues. The CDR3 sequence: CASSLERSGYSNQPQHF. For the CDR3, the DNA is TGTGCCAGCAGCTTAGAACGGTCAGGGTATAGCAATCAGCCCCAGCATTTT.

The V and J genes are TRBV5-1 and TRBJ1-2; tentatively, D is TRBD1 (5 bases). The CDR3 contains 14 residues. The germline V and J ends were trimmed by 4 bases and 1 base, with 11 bases remaining between them. The germline gives CDR1 SGHRS, CDR2 YFSETQ. The CDR3 protein is CASSQKRGNYGYTF. The DNA for the CDR3 is TGCGCCAGCAGCCAGAAAAGGGGTAACTATGGCTACACCTTC.

This clone occurred a few times. V is TRBV6-1 and J is TRBJ1-5; tentative D call: TRBD1 (5 bases). This CDR3 is built from 14 residues. V was clipped by 2 bases and J by 8 bases, with 13 bases between them. Looked up from germline, CDR1 is MNHNS and CDR2 is SASEGT. The CDR3 reads CASSESAGPEPQHF. Written as DNA, the CDR3 is TGTGCCAGCAGTGAATCGGCAGGGCCGGAGCCCCAGCATTTT.

This clone turned up a few times. J is TRBJ2-2 and V is TRBV19; D gene unclear. Trimming cost V 1 base and J 7 bases, with 7 bases left between them. The CDR3 loop spans 13 amino acids. Germline assignment: CDR1 LNHDA and CDR2 SQIVND (reference sequence). DNA for the CDR3: TGTGCCAGTAGTATAGGACCGGGCGGGGAGCTGTTTTTT. It codes for CASSIGPGGELFF.

The chain employs TRBV5-6 and TRBJ2-7, with D uncertain. From germline, CDR1 is SGHDT and CDR2 YYEEEE. This CDR3 is 13 amino acids long. The V end lost 3 bases, the J end lost 7 bases, and 14 bases lay between the germline ends. The CDR3 sequence is CASSSAPVREQYF. The CDR3 DNA sequence: TGTGCCAGCAGCTCCGCTCCCGTCCGGGAGCAGTACTTC.

The chain links TRBV19 to TRBJ2-2; D ambiguous. Germline V gives CDR1 LNHDA, CDR2 SQIVND (reference sequence). The CDR3 consists of 15 residues. V was clipped by 5 bases and J by 5 bases, with 15 bases between them. The CDR3 region has the DNA TGTGCCAGTAGTTACCTACTCGCCGGGACCGGGGAGCTGTTTTTT. It is translated as CASSYLLAGTGELFF.

This sequence joins TRBV28 and TRBJ1-2, with 8 bases lining up with TRBD1. Germline CDR1 is MDHEN and CDR2 is SYDVKM. The CDR3 contains 14 residues. With V trimmed by 6 bases and J by 0 bases, 3 bases remained unmatched. The chain's CDR3 is CASSPDRANYGYTF. CDR3 bases: TGTGCCAGCAGCCCGGACAGGGCTAACTATGGCTACACCTTC.

This clone was picked up one time. The CDR3 region is CASSLVRQGGGYTF. The CDR3 DNA follows: TGTGCCAGCTCACTCGTCCGACAGGGTGGAGGCTACACCTTC. The chain carries TRBV18 and TRBJ1-2, with TRBD1 matching over 7 bases. V trimming: 4 bases; J trimming: 8 bases; junction bases outside the gene matches: 10. This CDR3 is 14 amino acids long. CDR1 is KGHSH, CDR2 LQKENI, per germline.

The chain recombines TRBV6-5 with TRBJ2-7; maybe TRBD1 (7 bases). The CDR3 extends over 13 amino acids. In germline, CDR1 is MNHEY, CDR2 SVGAGI. Trimming removed 6 bases from V and 4 bases from J, with 13 bases in between. Written as DNA, the CDR3 is TGTGCCAGCAGAACGACAGGGAGGTACGAGCAGTACTTC. Translated: CASRTTGRYEQYF.

This clone appeared a single time. The rearrangement joins TRBV7-6 to TRBJ2-3, with 9 positions matching TRBD2. Losses at the gene ends were 1 base for V and 0 bases for J; bases not matched to a gene: 5. CDR1 is SGHVS and CDR2 is FNYEAQ in the germline V gene. This CDR3 spans 17 amino acids. Written as DNA, the CDR3 is TGTGCCAGCAGCTTAGGAGCTAGCGGGATAAGCACAGATACGCAGTATTTT. As protein: CASSLGASGISTDTQYF. Variable domain in full (rest from reference TRBV7-6 and TRBJ2-3): GAGVSQSPRYKVTKRGQDVALRCDPISGHVSLYWYRQALGQGPEFLTYFNYEAQQDKSGLPNDRFSAERPEGSISTLTIQRTEQRDSAMYRCASSLGASGISTDTQYFGPGTRLTVL.

This rearrangement joins TRBV29-1 to TRBJ1-1; D possibly corresponds to TRBD1 (5 bases). Trimming left V 7 bases short and J 3 bases short, with 12 bases between. Germline V gene data show CDR1 as SQVTM and CDR2 as ANQGSEA. This CDR3 is 12 amino acids long. The CDR3 DNA reads TGCAGCGCCAGGGCCGAAGACACTGAAGCTTTCTTT. Protein: CSARAEDTEAFF.

Only one count was recorded for this clone. The chain uses TRBV5-1 and TRBJ1-2; 7 nucleotides line up with TRBD1. V lost 4 bases, J lost 9 bases, and 9 bases stayed unmatched. Germline V gene sequence: CDR1 SGHRS, CDR2 YFSETQ. The CDR3 is made up of 13 amino acids. The CDR3 region has the DNA TGCGCCAGCAGCCCTACCGGGACAGCAAGCTACACCTTC. Translated: CASSPTGTASYTF.

The chain carries TRBV28 and TRBJ1-3; unclear D gene. V lost 4 bases to trimming and J lost 5 bases, with 9 bases between them. The germline V gene has CDR1 MDHEN and CDR2 SYDVKM. The CDR3 is 13 amino acids. CDR3 amino acids: CASSWGVRNTIYF. The CDR3 DNA reads as TGTGCCAGCAGTTGGGGAGTCCGAAACACCATATATTTT.

This clone was observed a few times. The rearrangement joins TRBV11-3 to TRBJ2-2, with a possible D match to TRBD2 (6 bases). The V gene lost 7 bases and the J gene lost 1 base, with 10 bases spanning the gap. From germline, CDR1 is SGHNT and CDR2 YENEEA. The CDR3 is 14 residues long. The CDR3 DNA follows: TGTGCCAGCAAGGTCGGGAGGAACACCGGGGAGCTGTTTTTT. Translation: CASKVGRNTGELFF.

The chain joins TRBV27 to TRBJ2-1; possible D gene TRBD2, 5 bases. This CDR3 is 15 amino acids long. V was clipped by 4 bases and J by 0 bases, with 10 bases between them. Per germline, CDR1 MNHEY and CDR2 SMNVEV (reference sequence). CDR3 in amino acids: CASSSTTSSYNEQFF. For the CDR3, the DNA is TGTGCCAGCAGTTCGACTACCAGCTCCTACAATGAGCAGTTCTTC.

Concerning this clone: Given a far larger clone just one base away, this is likely a sequencing read error. Different DNA sequences within this sample yield the same CDR3. The chain is built from TRBV27 and TRBJ1-2; 7 nucleotides line up with TRBD1. This CDR3 region has 13 residues. Germline V gene lookup returns CDR1 MNHEY and CDR2 SMNVEV (reference sequence). For the CDR3, the DNA is TGTGCGAGCAGTTTGACAGGGAAATATGGCTACACCTTC. The encoded protein is CASSLTGKYGYTF.

The genes are TRBV7-3 and TRBJ2-2; unclear D gene. The CDR3 covers 13 residues. Per the germline V gene, CDR1 is SGHTA and CDR2 is FQGTGA. Trimming took 6 bases from V and 5 from J, leaving 10 bases between them. DNA for the CDR3: TGTGCCAGCAGTGGTGGAGTTACCGGGGAGCTGTTTTTT. Translated, it gives CASSGGVTGELFF.

The chain joins TRBV5-1 to TRBJ1-6; 7 nucleotides align to TRBD1. Germline trimming cut 3 bases from V and 7 bases from J; bases unmatched to any gene: 7. The CDR3 covers 15 residues. Germline V gene data show CDR1 as SGHRS and CDR2 as YFSETQ. This CDR3 reads CASSSGQVLNSPLHF. In nucleotides, the CDR3 is TGCGCCAGCAGCTCAGGACAGGTTTTAAATTCACCCCTCCACTTT.

V and J are TRBV5-4 and TRBJ2-7; TRBD1 matches at 8 bases. The germline CDR1 and CDR2 sequences are SGHNT and YYREEE (reference sequence). There are 13 residues in the CDR3. Trimming at V came to 3 bases and at J to 5 bases, leaving 4 bases not matched to a gene. CDR3 sequence: CASSYGQGNEQYF. CDR3 DNA sequence: TGTGCCAGCAGCTATGGACAGGGTAACGAGCAGTACTTC.

V is TRBV5-6 and J is TRBJ2-7; the match to TRBD1 covers 10 bases. Germline V gene sequence: CDR1 SGHDT, CDR2 YYEEEE. This CDR3 region has 15 residues. The trim removed 2 bases at V and 0 bases at J, leaving 2 bases unmatched. CDR3 DNA sequence: TGTGCCAGCAGCTTCGGGACAGGGGCCTCCTACGAGCAGTACTTC. Amino acid sequence: CASSFGTGASYEQYF.

The chain joins TRBV12-3 or TRBV12-4 to TRBJ1-2; the D gene is possibly TRBD1 (6 bases). Between the trimmed V and J ends, which lost 8 bases and 7 bases, there was a span of 14 bases. There are 12 residues in the CDR3. CDR3 in DNA: TGTGCCAGCTCCCTCATAGGGGGTGGCTACACCTTC. Its protein is CASSLIGGGYTF.

The chain joins TRBV27 to TRBJ1-3; tentative D call: TRBD1 (5 bases). The CDR3 is made up of 16 amino acids. Germline-derived CDR1 and CDR2 are MNHEY and SMNVEV (reference sequence). Trimming left V 5 bases short and J 2 bases short, with 16 bases between. The DNA of the CDR3 is TGTGCCAGCAGTACCGGGACTCACTCGGCTGGAAACACCATATATTTT. This codes for CASSTGTHSAGNTIYF.

The V and J genes are TRBV13 and TRBJ2-7; D may be TRBD2 (7 bases). The V end lost 3 bases, the J end lost 2 bases, and 17 bases lay between the germline ends. The CDR3 is 16 residues long. Germline loops: CDR1 PRHDT, CDR2 FYEKMQ (reference sequence). The CDR3 here is CASSLGGLAGAYEQYF. The CDR3 DNA reads as TGTGCCAGCAGCTTGGGGGGGTTGGCAGGGGCCTACGAGCAGTACTTC.